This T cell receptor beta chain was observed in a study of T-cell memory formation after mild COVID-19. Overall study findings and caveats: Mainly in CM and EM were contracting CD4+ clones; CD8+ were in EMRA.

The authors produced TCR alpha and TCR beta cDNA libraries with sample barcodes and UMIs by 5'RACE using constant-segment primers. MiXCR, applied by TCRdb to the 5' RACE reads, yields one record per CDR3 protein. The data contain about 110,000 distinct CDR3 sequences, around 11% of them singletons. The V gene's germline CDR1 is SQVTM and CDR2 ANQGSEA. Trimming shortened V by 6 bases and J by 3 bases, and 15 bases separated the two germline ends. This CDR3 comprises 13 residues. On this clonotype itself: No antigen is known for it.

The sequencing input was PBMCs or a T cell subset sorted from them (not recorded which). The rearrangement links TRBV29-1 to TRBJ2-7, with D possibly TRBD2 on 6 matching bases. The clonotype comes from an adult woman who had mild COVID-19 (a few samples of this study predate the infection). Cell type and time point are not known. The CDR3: CSVVVGGLYEQYF. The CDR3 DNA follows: TGCAGCGTCGTCGTCGGAGGGCTCTACGAGCAGTACTTC.